These 3 T cell receptor beta chains share one sample of origin, sequenced in a study of blood T cell repertoires in COVID-19. Assay used: immunoSEQ multiplex PCR; TCRdb lists only in-frame clones, some missing. The sample records some 90,000 clones, about nine tenths being singletons. Sequencing used peripheral blood. The receptors were sampled from a man aged 45-65 years with acute or convalescent COVID-19.

The gene calls are TRBV5-5 and TRBJ1-1; 9 bases are a match to TRBD1. The CDR3 contains 16 residues. Trimming removed 5 bases from V and 2 bases from J; junction bases left unmatched: 10. CDR1 and CDR2 (germline): SGHKS, YYEKEE (reference sequence). The chain's CDR3 is CASRPGQGTRNTEAFF. The CDR3 DNA reads TGTGCCAGCAGGCCGGGACAGGGTACCCGAAACACTGAAGCTTTCTTT. The entire variable domain, with the rest obtained from reference TRBV5-5 and TRBJ1-1, is as follows: DAGVTQSPTHLIKTRGQQVTLRCSPISGHKSVSWYQQVLGQGPQFIFQYYEKEERGRGNFPDRFSARQFPNYSSELNVNALLLGDSALYLCASRPGQGTRNTEAFFGQGTRLTVV.

The chain is built from TRBV3-1 (or the pseudogene TRBV3-2) and TRBJ2-5, with 10 positions matching TRBD1. J lost 3 bases, V lost 4 bases, and 2 bases had no gene match. Germline lookup yields CDR1 LGHDT and CDR2 YNNKEL (reference sequence). This CDR3 comprises 14 residues. The chain's CDR3 is CASSRTGGEETQYF. The CDR3 DNA reads TGTGCCAGCAGCCGGACAGGGGGGGAAGAGACCCAGTACTTC.

The CDR3 nucleotides read TGTGCCAGCACCATCGGCGTCCGCGGGCCCCAGCATTTT. This gives the protein CASTIGVRGPQHF. The chain carries TRBV12-3 or TRBV12-4 and TRBJ1-5; D gene unclear. The CDR3 totals 13 residues. Trimming took off 7 bases at V and 9 bases at J, with 16 bases between the two ends.